Listed below are T cell receptor beta chains from one sample, sequenced in a study of Graves' ophthalmopathy and Graves' hyperthyroidism. Each CDR3 protein gets one entry after TCRdb re-called the multiplex PCR reads with MiXCR. Among 600,000 to 950,000 distinct CDR3 sequences listed, about 44% were seen once. The sample taken for sequencing was peripheral blood. The receptors come from an adult man with Graves' ophthalmopathy. CDR3s include the opening cysteine and the closing phenylalanine or tryptophan. Fields, in order: V gene, J gene, D gene, clone size, CDR3 protein, CDR3 DNA. A D gene is named only where the DNA matches it firmly. Size values are once, few and many counts, or a class for expanded clones, and some rows have none.

TRBV7-2	TRBJ2-7	TRBD2	.	CASSCSGGGRGTQYF	TGTGCCAGCAGCTGTAGCGGGGGGGGACGCGGAACCCAGTACTTC
TRBV29-1	TRBJ2-7	.	.	CSSYGEYEQYF	TGCAGCTCGTACGGAGAATACGAGCAGTACTTC
TRBV29-1	TRBJ1-1	.	many	CSVDRDYTEAFF	TGCAGCGTTGACAGGGACTACACTGAAGCTTTCTTT
TRBV7-9	TRBJ2-5	.	once	CASSFGAGVATQYF	TGTGCCAGCAGCTTTGGGGCTGGAGTAGCGACCCAGTACTTC
TRBV10-2	TRBJ1-6	.	many	CASSVTSSQSPLHF	TGCGCCAGCAGTGTCACGTCCTCCCAATCACCCCTCCACTTT
TRBV19	TRBJ1-5	.	.	CASRPAVNNQPQHF	TGTGCCAGTAGACCCGCCGTCAACAATCAGCCCCAGCATTTT
TRBV12-3/TRBV12-4	TRBJ1-4	.	.	CASSPRHSVKEKLFF	TGTGCCAGCAGTCCCAGACACAGTGTGAAAGAAAAACTGTTTTTT
TRBV20-1	TRBJ1-1	.	.	CSVEIAEAFF	TGCAGTGTAGAGATCGCTGAAGCTTTCTTT
TRBV6-5	TRBJ2-5	.	few	CASRSSRGTLETQYF	TGTGCCAGCAGGAGCAGCCGTGGGACACTAGAGACCCAGTACTTC
TRBV12-3/TRBV12-4	TRBJ2-7	.	many	CASSLGAVYEQYF	TGTGCCAGCAGTTTGGGGGCGGTTTACGAGCAGTACTTC
TRBV24-1	TRBJ1-2	.	many	CATSGGSYGYTF	TGTGCCACCAGTGGGGGTTCCTATGGCTACACCTTC
TRBV12-3/TRBV12-4	TRBJ1-6	.	.	CASSSDTQLLVLHF	TGTGCCAGCTCCTCGGACACCCAACTGTTGGTCCTCCACTTT
TRBV7-9	TRBJ1-1	.	.	CASRLEEGLWGNTEAFF	TGTGCCAGCCGCTTAGAGGAGGGTTTGTGGGGGAACACTGAAGCTTTCTTT